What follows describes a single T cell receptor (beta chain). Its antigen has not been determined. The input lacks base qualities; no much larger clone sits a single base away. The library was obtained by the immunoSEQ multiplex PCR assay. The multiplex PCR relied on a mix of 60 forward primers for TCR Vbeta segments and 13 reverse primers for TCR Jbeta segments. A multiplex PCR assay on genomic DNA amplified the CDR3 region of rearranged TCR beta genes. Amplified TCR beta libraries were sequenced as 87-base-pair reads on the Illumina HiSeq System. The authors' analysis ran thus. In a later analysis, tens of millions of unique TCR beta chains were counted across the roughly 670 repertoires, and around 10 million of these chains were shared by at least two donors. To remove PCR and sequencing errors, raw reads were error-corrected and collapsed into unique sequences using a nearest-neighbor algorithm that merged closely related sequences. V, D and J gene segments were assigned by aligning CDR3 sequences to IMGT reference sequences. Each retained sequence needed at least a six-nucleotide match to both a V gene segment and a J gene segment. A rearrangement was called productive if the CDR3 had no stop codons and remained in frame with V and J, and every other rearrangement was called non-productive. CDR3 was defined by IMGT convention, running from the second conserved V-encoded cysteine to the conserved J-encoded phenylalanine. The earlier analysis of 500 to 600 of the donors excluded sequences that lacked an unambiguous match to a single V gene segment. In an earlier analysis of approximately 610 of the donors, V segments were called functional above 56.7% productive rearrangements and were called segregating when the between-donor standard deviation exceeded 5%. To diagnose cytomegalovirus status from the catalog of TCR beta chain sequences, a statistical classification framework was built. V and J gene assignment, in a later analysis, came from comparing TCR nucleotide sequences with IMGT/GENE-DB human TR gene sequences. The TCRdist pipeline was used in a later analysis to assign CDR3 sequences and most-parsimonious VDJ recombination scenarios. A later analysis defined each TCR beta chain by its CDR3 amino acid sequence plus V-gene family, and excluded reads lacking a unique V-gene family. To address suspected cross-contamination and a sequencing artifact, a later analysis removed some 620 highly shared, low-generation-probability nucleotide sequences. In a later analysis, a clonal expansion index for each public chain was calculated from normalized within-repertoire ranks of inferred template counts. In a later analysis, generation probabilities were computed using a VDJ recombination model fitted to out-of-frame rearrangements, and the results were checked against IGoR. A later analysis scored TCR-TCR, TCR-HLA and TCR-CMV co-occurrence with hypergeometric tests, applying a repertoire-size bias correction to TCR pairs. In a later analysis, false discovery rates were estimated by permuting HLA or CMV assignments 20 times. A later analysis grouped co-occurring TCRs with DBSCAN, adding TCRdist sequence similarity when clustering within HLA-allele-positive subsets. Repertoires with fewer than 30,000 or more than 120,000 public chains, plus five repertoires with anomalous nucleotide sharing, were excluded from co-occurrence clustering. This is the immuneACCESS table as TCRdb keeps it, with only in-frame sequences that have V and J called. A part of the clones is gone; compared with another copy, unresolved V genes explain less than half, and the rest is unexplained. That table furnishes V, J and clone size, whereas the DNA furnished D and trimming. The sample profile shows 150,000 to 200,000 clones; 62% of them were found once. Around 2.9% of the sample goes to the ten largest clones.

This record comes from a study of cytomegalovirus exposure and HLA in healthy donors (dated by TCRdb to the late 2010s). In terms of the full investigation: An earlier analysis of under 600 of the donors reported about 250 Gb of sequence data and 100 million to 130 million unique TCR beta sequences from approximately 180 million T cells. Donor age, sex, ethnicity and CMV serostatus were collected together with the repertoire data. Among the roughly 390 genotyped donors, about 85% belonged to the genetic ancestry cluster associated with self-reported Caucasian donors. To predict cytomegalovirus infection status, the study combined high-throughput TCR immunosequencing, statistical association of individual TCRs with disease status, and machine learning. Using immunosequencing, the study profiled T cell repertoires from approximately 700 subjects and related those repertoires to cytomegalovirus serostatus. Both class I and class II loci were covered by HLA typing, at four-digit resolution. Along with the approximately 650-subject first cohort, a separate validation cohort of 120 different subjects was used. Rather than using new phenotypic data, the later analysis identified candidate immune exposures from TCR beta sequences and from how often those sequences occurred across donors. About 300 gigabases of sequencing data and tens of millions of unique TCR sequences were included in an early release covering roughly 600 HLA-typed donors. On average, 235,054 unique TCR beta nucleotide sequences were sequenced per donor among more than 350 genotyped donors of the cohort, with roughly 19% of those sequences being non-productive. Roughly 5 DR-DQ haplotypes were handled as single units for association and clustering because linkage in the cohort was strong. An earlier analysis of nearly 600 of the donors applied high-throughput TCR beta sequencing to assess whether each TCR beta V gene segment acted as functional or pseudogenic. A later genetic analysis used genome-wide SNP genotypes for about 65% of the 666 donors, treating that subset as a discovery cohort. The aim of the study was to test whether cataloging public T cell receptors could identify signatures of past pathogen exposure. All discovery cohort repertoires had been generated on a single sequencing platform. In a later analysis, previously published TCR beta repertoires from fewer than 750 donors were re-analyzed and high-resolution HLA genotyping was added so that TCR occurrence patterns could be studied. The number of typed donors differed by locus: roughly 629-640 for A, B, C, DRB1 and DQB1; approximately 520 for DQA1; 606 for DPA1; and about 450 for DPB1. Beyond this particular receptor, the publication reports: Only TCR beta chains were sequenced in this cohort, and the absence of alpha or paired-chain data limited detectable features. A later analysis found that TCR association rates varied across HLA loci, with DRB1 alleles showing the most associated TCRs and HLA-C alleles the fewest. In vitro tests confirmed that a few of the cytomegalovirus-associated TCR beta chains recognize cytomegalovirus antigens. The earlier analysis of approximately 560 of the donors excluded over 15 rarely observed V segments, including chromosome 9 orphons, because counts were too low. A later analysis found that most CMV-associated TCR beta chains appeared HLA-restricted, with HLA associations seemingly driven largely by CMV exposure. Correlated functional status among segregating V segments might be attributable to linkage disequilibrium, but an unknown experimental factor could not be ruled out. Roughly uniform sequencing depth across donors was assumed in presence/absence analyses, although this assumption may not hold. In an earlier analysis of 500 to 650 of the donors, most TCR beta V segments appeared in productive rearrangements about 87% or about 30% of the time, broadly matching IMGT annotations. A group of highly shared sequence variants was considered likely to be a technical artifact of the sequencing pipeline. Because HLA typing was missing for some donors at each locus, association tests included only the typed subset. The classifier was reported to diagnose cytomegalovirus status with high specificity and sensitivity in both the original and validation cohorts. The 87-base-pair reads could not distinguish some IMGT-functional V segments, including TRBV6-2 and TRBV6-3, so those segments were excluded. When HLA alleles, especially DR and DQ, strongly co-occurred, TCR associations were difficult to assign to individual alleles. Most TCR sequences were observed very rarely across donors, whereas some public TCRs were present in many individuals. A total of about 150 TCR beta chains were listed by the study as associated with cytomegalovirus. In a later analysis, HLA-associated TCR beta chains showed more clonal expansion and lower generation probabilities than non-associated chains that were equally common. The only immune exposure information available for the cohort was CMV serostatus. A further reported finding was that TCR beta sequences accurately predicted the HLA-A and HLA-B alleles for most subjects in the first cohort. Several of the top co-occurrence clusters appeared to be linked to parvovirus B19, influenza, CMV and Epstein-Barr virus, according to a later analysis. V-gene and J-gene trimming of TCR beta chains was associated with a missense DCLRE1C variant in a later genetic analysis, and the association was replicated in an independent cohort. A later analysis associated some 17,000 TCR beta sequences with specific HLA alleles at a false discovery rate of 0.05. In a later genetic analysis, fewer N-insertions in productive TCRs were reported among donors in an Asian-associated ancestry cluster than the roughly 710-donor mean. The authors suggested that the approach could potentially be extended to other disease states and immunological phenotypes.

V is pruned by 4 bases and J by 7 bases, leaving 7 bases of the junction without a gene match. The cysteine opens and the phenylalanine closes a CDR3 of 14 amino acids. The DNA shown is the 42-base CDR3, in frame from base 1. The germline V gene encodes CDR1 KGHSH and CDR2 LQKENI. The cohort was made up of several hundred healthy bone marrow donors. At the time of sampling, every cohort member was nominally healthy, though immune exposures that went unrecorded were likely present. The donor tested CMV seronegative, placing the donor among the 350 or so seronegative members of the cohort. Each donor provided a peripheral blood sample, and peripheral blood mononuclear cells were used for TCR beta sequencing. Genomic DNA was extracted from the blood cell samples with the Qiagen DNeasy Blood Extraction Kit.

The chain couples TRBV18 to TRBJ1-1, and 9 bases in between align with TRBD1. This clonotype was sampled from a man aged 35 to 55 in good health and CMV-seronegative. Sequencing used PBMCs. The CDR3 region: CASSQTGTGIEAFF. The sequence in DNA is TGTGCCAGCTCACAAACCGGGACAGGGATTGAAGCTTTCTTT. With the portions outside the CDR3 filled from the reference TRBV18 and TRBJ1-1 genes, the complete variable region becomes NAGVMQNPRHLVRRRGQEARLRCSPMKGHSHVYWYRQLPEEGLKFMVYLQKENIIDESGMPKERFSAEFPKEGPSILRIQQVVRGDSAAYFCASSQTGTGIEAFFGQGTRLTVV.